This T cell receptor (beta chain) was found in a study of cytomegalovirus exposure and HLA in healthy donors (TCRdb year 2017). Notes on the research overall: An earlier analysis of roughly 500 of the donors reported approximately 280 Gb of sequence data and 117 million unique TCR beta sequences obtained from about 180 million T cells. The study was designed to test whether signatures of past pathogen exposure could be identified by cataloging public T cell receptors. Donor age, sex, ethnicity and CMV serostatus were compiled alongside the repertoire data. To decide whether each TCR beta V gene segment behaved as functional or pseudogenic, an earlier analysis of some 570 of the donors relied on high-throughput TCR beta sequencing. In the later analysis, no new phenotypic data were used to find candidate immune exposures; instead, reliance was placed on TCR beta sequences and their occurrence across donors. In a later analysis, previously published TCR beta repertoires from about 640 donors were re-analyzed and high-resolution HLA genotyping was added so that TCR occurrence patterns could be studied. Typing coverage differed by locus: A, B, C, DRB1 and DQB1 were typed in about 629-640 donors, DQA1 in approximately 520, DPA1 in some 570, and DPB1 in roughly 470. Around 320 gigabases of sequencing data and tens of millions of unique TCR sequences were included in an early release covering several hundred HLA-typed donors. All discovery cohort repertoires had been generated using a single sequencing platform. On average, roughly 250,000 unique TCR beta nucleotide sequences were sequenced per donor among fewer than 500 genotyped donors of the cohort, with 15% to 20% of those sequences being non-productive. To predict cytomegalovirus infection status, the study combined high-throughput TCR immunosequencing, statistical association of individual TCRs with disease status, and machine learning. HLA typing included class I and class II loci at four-digit resolution. A later genetic analysis took genome-wide SNP genotypes for about 65% of the roughly 670 donors and used that subset as a discovery cohort. Of the 300 to 500 genotyped donors, approximately 80% were placed in the genetic ancestry cluster associated with self-reported Caucasian donors. The study profiled the T cell repertoires of 666 subjects by immunosequencing and related them to cytomegalovirus serostatus. A separate validation cohort of 100 to 150 different subjects was used in addition to the roughly 620-subject first cohort. Roughly five DR-DQ haplotypes were handled as single units for association and clustering because linkage in the cohort was strong.

The CDR3 starts with the cysteine, ends with the phenylalanine, and has 13 residues. Only CDR3 DNA is held: 39 bases, read in frame from base 1. CDR1 and CDR2, per the germline V gene, are SQVTM and ANQGSEA. V is trimmed back by 6 bases and J by 6 bases, and the junction contains 7 bases that no gene match accounts for. The library was built by means of the immunoSEQ multiplex PCR assay. For the multiplex PCR, a mixture combining 60 forward primers for TCR Vbeta segments and 13 reverse primers for TCR Jbeta segments was used. The CDR3 region of rearranged TCR beta genes was amplified from genomic DNA with a multiplex PCR assay. The amplified TCR beta libraries were sequenced on the Illumina HiSeq System as 87-base-pair reads. In the original analysis: Across the roughly 640 repertoires, a later analysis counted approximately 75 million unique TCR beta chains, roughly 11 million of which were shared by at least two donors. To remove PCR and sequencing errors, raw reads were error-corrected and collapsed into unique sequences using a nearest-neighbor algorithm that merged closely related sequences. V, D and J gene segments were assigned by aligning CDR3 sequences to IMGT reference sequences. For a sequence to be retained, a match of at least six nucleotides to both a V gene segment and a J gene segment was required. Rearrangements were called productive when the CDR3 lacked stop codons and stayed in frame with V and J; all others were non-productive. CDR3 was defined by IMGT convention, running from the second conserved V-encoded cysteine to the conserved J-encoded phenylalanine. The earlier analysis of about 560 of the donors excluded any sequence lacking an unambiguous match to a single V gene segment. An earlier analysis of a few hundred of the donors called V segments functional above 56.7% productive rearrangements and segregating when the between-donor standard deviation exceeded 5%. A statistical classification framework was developed to diagnose cytomegalovirus status using the catalog of TCR beta chain sequences. V and J gene assignment, in a later analysis, came from comparing TCR nucleotide sequences with IMGT/GENE-DB human TR gene sequences. A later analysis assigned CDR3 sequences and most-parsimonious VDJ recombination scenarios with the TCRdist pipeline. In a later analysis, every TCR beta chain was defined by the combination of its CDR3 amino acid sequence and its V-gene family, and reads without a unique V-gene family were dropped. As a way to deal with suspected cross-contamination and a sequencing artifact, a later analysis dropped hundreds of nucleotide sequences that were highly shared and had low generation probability. A later analysis calculated a clonal expansion index for each public chain from normalized within-repertoire ranks of inferred template counts. Generation probabilities in a later analysis came from a VDJ recombination model fitted to out-of-frame rearrangements, and those results were checked against IGoR. Hypergeometric tests were used in a later analysis to score TCR-TCR, TCR-HLA and TCR-CMV co-occurrence, with a repertoire-size bias correction applied to the TCR pairs. To estimate false discovery rates, a later analysis permuted the HLA or CMV assignments 20 times. In a later analysis, co-occurring TCRs were grouped using DBSCAN, and TCRdist sequence similarity was added for clustering within HLA-allele-positive subsets. Repertoires with fewer than 30,000 or more than 120,000 public chains were left out of co-occurrence clustering, as were several repertoires with anomalous nucleotide sharing. TCRdb mirrors the immuneACCESS table, restricted to in-frame sequences. Some clones are absent from its copies; in checked studies, under half trace to an unresolved V gene, and the reason for the others is unknown. The D gene and trimming were derived from the DNA, and the V and J assignments and clone size from that table. The sample table includes fewer than 150,000 clones. The top ten clonotypes cover about 2.1% of the sample.

Beyond this particular receptor, the publication reports: Because counts were too low, some 16 rarely observed V segments, including chromosome 9 orphons, were excluded from the earlier analysis of a few hundred of the donors. A few of the identified cytomegalovirus-associated TCR beta chains were confirmed in vitro to be specific for cytomegalovirus antigens. A total of 150 to 200 TCR beta chains were listed by the study as associated with cytomegalovirus. In an earlier analysis of over 550 of the donors, most TCR beta V segments were observed in productive rearrangements about 87% or about 30% of the time, broadly matching IMGT annotations. Most TCR sequences were observed very rarely across donors, whereas some public TCRs were present in many individuals. This cohort had only TCR beta chains sequenced, and the lack of alpha or paired-chain data limited which features could be detected. At a false discovery rate of 0.05, a later analysis linked 15,000 to 20,000 TCR beta sequences to specific HLA alleles. Because HLA typing was unavailable for some donors at each locus, only the typed subset was used in association tests. A later genetic analysis reported fewer N-insertions in productive TCRs among donors in an Asian-associated ancestry cluster than the roughly 700-donor mean. According to the authors, the approach could potentially be generalized to other disease states and immunological phenotypes. For the cohort, immune exposure information was limited to CMV serostatus. Linkage disequilibrium might explain the correlated functional status among segregating V segments, but an unknown experimental factor could not be ruled out. V-gene and J-gene trimming of TCR beta chains was associated with a missense DCLRE1C variant in a later genetic analysis, and the association was replicated in an independent cohort. In a later analysis, HLA-associated TCR beta chains were found to be more clonally expanded and to have lower generation probabilities than equally common non-associated chains. Some IMGT-functional V segments, including TRBV6-2 and TRBV6-3, could not be told apart with the 87-base-pair reads, so those segments were excluded. Assigning TCR associations to individual alleles was difficult when HLA alleles, especially DR and DQ, strongly co-occurred. Cytomegalovirus status was reported to be diagnosed by the classifier with high specificity and sensitivity in both the original and validation cohorts. A group of highly shared sequence variants was considered likely to be a technical artifact of the sequencing pipeline. A later analysis reported that several top co-occurrence clusters appeared linked to parvovirus B19, influenza, CMV and Epstein-Barr virus. A later analysis found that TCR association rates varied across HLA loci, with DRB1 alleles showing the most associated TCRs and HLA-C alleles the fewest. Roughly uniform sequencing depth across donors was assumed in presence/absence analyses, although this assumption may not hold. In a later analysis, most CMV-associated TCR beta chains were found to appear HLA-restricted, with HLA associations seemingly driven largely by CMV exposure. A further reported finding was that TCR beta sequences accurately predicted the HLA-A and HLA-B alleles for most subjects in the first cohort.

In total, 500 to 700 healthy bone marrow donors made up the cohort. At the time of sampling, all cohort members were nominally healthy, though unrecorded immune exposures were likely present. The donor was CMV seronegative and was included in the group of several hundred seronegative cohort members. A peripheral blood sample was collected from each donor, and TCR beta sequencing was performed on peripheral blood mononuclear cells. Genomic DNA extraction from the blood cell samples was performed with the Qiagen DNeasy Blood Extraction Kit. A remark on this clone: This receptor's antigen is unknown.

Here the chain combines TRBV29-1 and TRBJ1-1; the junction holds 10 bases that match TRBD1. What was sequenced was PBMCs. This TCR came from a woman aged 55-75 years in good health and CMV-seronegative. The DNA sequence follows: TGCAGCGTCGACGGACAGGGGGGCGCTGAAGCTTTCTTT. Its product reads: CSVDGQGGAEAFF.